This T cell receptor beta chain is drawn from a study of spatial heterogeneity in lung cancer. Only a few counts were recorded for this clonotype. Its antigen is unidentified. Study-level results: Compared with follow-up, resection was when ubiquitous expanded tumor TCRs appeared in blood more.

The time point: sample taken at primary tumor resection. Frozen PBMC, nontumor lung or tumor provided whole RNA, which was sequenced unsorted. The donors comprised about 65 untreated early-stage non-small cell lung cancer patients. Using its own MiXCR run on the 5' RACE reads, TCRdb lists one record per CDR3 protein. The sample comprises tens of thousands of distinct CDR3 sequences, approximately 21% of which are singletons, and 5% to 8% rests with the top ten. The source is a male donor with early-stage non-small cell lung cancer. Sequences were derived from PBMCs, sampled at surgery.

The CDR3 region is CASSTGTQYQETQYF. The CDR3 region has the DNA TGCGCCAGCAGCACCGGGACTCAGTACCAAGAGACCCAGTACTTC. The genes are TRBV5-1 and TRBJ2-5, with D perhaps matching TRBD2 (6 bases). The CDR3 contains 15 residues. The V end was cut by 4 bases, the J end by 0 bases, with 13 bases between. From germline, CDR1 is SGHRS and CDR2 YFSETQ. The full variable domain, in which reference TRBV5-1 and TRBJ2-5 provide the parts outside the CDR3, is KAGVTQTPRYLIKTRGQQVTLSCSPISGHRSVSWYQQTPGQGLQFLFEYFSETQRNKGNFPGRFSGRQFSNSRSEMNVSTLELGDSALYLCASSTGTQYQETQYFGPGTRLLVL.